These 3 T cell receptor beta chains were sequenced from one sample in a study of shared clonotypes between healthy human individuals. The protocol was immunoSEQ multiplex PCR, while the TCRdb copy is restricted to in-frame clones and leaves out a portion. The repertoire holds 150,000 to 200,000 clones, with 90% to 95% as singletons. Source material: naive CD4+ T cells sorted from blood. Subset specified: CD45RA+ positively selected. Source of these receptors: a woman in her 30s in good health.

This chain links TRBV6-5 with TRBJ2-7; no firm D call. Trimming removed 0 bases at V and 0 bases at J, with 9 bases between. Germline V gene sequence: CDR1 MNHEY, CDR2 SVGAGI. CDR3 length equals 15 residues. The CDR3 spells CASSYSYSLSYEQYF. The DNA for the CDR3 is TGTGCCAGCAGTTACTCGTACTCCCTCTCCTACGAGCAGTACTTC.

J is TRBJ1-2 and V is TRBV21-1; no DNA check was done on the table's D call, TRBD1. TRBV21-1 is a pseudogene. The CDR3 runs 16 residues. The CDR3 DNA follows: TGTGCCAGCAGCCCCCGCCCCGGGACAGGGGGGAATGGCTACACCTTC. Translated, it gives CASSPRPGTGGNGYTF.

The rearrangement links TRBV29-1 to TRBJ2-2, with D tentatively TRBD2 (5 bases). This CDR3 comprises 13 residues. The V and J ends lost 3 bases and 6 bases respectively, with 11 bases between them. Germline CDR1 is SQVTM and CDR2 is ANQGSEA. The CDR3 region is CSVDEGQAGELFF. As DNA, the CDR3 is TGCAGCGTTGACGAGGGCCAGGCCGGGGAGCTGTTTTTT.